These T cell receptor beta chains were read from a single sample in a study of T-cell reconstitution after alpha-beta-depleted transplantation in children. TCRdb re-derived calls from the PCR reads in MiXCR, one entry per CDR3 protein. The data contain over 45,000 distinct CDR3 sequences, 40% to 45% of them singletons. The sequences come from PBMCs, mostly from graft donor cells, collected 360 days after TCRalphabeta/CD19-depleted stem cell transplant. These receptors all stem from a male patient between 5 and 17 years old who had a stem cell transplant for acute lymphoblastic leukemia, so the T cells may come from the graft donor. Each CDR3 is given with its conserved first and last residue. The D gene is left open where the match is weak. The size field is filled for only some rows; it gives once, few, many or a size class.

CDR3aa	CDR3nt	d_gene	v_gene	j_gene	abundance
CASSQILAGGIDTQYF	TGTGCCAGCAGCCAAATACTAGCGGGGGGAATAGATACGCAGTATTTT	TRBD2	TRBV4-2	TRBJ2-3	-
CSFLAGVDYNEQFF	TGCAGTTTTTTAGCGGGAGTTGACTACAATGAGCAGTTCTTC	TRBD2	TRBV20-1	TRBJ2-1	-
CSVDGTGAPPEQFF	TGCAGCGTTGACGGGACAGGGGCGCCCCCTGAGCAGTTCTTC	TRBD1	TRBV29-1	TRBJ2-1	-
CASSLTGTSSYNEQFF	TGTGCCAGCAGCCTTACCGGGACTAGCAGTTACAATGAGCAGTTCTTC	TRBD2	TRBV4-2	TRBJ2-1	-
CASFWGNTIYF	TGTGCCAGCTTCTGGGGAAACACCATATATTTT	-	TRBV7-9	TRBJ1-3	few
CASSLPAGGGMTEAFF	TGTGCCAGCAGTTTACCCGCGGGAGGGGGTATGACTGAAGCTTTCTTT	-	TRBV28	TRBJ1-1	-
CASSFLTSVVNNEQFF	TGTGCCAGCAGCTTTTTGACTAGCGTAGTTAACAATGAGCAGTTCTTC	TRBD2	TRBV7-9	TRBJ2-1	-
CASSQDQTYEQFF	TGCGCCAGCAGCCAAGATCAGACCTATGAGCAGTTCTTC	-	TRBV4-3	TRBJ2-1	-
CAISGPGDRGKETQYF	TGTGCCATCAGTGGGCCGGGGGACAGGGGGAAAGAGACCCAGTACTTC	TRBD1	TRBV10-3	TRBJ2-5	-
CASSFMRRGDQETQYF	TGTGCCAGCAGCTTTATGCGGAGAGGCGACCAAGAGACCCAGTACTTC	-	TRBV7-2	TRBJ2-5	-
CASSSRRMRQFF	TGTGCCAGCAGCTCCCGACGTATGAGGCAATTCTTC	-	TRBV5-6	TRBJ2-1	-
CASSPGTAYEQYF	TGCGCCAGCAGCCCGGGAACAGCCTACGAGCAGTACTTC	-	TRBV5-1	TRBJ2-7	-
CASSWGAGVGYEQYF	TGTGCCAGCTCCTGGGGGGCGGGGGTCGGCTACGAGCAGTACTTC	-	TRBV7-9	TRBJ2-7	-
CAIGPRRGETQYF	TGTGCCATCGGGCCTCGGAGGGGCGAGACCCAGTACTTC	-	TRBV10-3	TRBJ2-5	-
CASSLVAGKPPNEQFF	TGTGCCAGCAGCTTAGTGGCAGGGAAGCCTCCCAATGAGCAGTTCTTC	-	TRBV13	TRBJ2-1	-
CASSVLASADTQYF	TGTGCCAGCAGCGTACTGGCGTCTGCAGATACGCAGTATTTT	-	TRBV9	TRBJ2-3	few
CASSPHGWGDEQYF	TGTGCCAGCAGTCCTCACGGCTGGGGGGACGAGCAGTACTTC	-	TRBV27	TRBJ2-7	few
CASSSPRTGGRNGELFF	TGTGCCAGCAGCTCACCTAGAACGGGAGGTAGAAACGGGGAGCTGTTTTTT	TRBD2	TRBV7-9	TRBJ2-2	-
CASSPSGGNTEAFF	TGTGCCAGCAGCCCTTCGGGAGGGAACACTGAAGCTTTCTTT	-	TRBV7-3	TRBJ1-1	few
CASSQDMAGGYEQYF	TGTGCCAGCAGCCAAGACATGGCGGGAGGGTACGAGCAGTACTTC	TRBD2	TRBV4-2	TRBJ2-7	-